A selection of T cell receptor beta chains follows, all from one sample in a study of control samples from healthy donors and cancer patients. Generated by immunoSEQ multiplex PCR, the TCRdb table keeps only in-frame clones and is missing some. The profile covers over 30,000 clones, with around 87% appearing a single time and 1.5% to 2% taken by the ten largest. Sequencing input: PBMCs. The receptors here all came from a woman between 40 and 55 years old with lung cancer. The CDR3 runs from the conserved cysteine through the conserved F or W. The order of the fields is clone size, V gene, CDR3 protein. The size of a clone is reported for some rows only, either as once, few or many, or as a class for expanded clones.

abundance: .; v_gene: TRBV5-5; CDR3aa: CASSLVFLETQYF
abundance: once; v_gene: TRBV3-1/TRBV3-2; CDR3aa: CASSAQTSGGHNEQFF
abundance: once; v_gene: TRBV7-2; CDR3aa: CASSLGTGPGNEQFF
abundance: .; v_gene: TRBV6-5; CDR3aa: CASTQTRQGGNEQFF
abundance: .; v_gene: TRBV27; CDR3aa: CASTPLNEQFF
abundance: .; v_gene: TRBV7-3; CDR3aa: CASSLMAGGAGANVLTF
abundance: .; v_gene: TRBV30; CDR3aa: CAWRQFQETQYF
abundance: .; v_gene: TRBV27; CDR3aa: CASSLSPGDLYGYTF
abundance: .; v_gene: TRBV4-1; CDR3aa: CASSQGRGTYEQYF
abundance: .; v_gene: TRBV7-8; CDR3aa: CASSPIVGVNYGYTF
abundance: .; v_gene: TRBV11-3; CDR3aa: CASSLGHGNTIYF
abundance: .; v_gene: TRBV28; CDR3aa: CASSLIRGATDTQYF
abundance: once; v_gene: TRBV6-2/TRBV6-3; CDR3aa: CASSYQTGWGNTEAFF
abundance: .; v_gene: TRBV10-2; CDR3aa: CASSESSGNTIYF
abundance: .; v_gene: TRBV5-4; CDR3aa: CASSPNLDREAKNIQYF
abundance: .; v_gene: TRBV28; CDR3aa: CASLAFETQYF
abundance: .; v_gene: TRBV4-2; CDR3aa: CASSQDPSPNQPQHF
abundance: .; v_gene: TRBV7-2; CDR3aa: CASSTSRGRNEQFF
abundance: .; v_gene: TRBV7-5; CDR3aa: CARSLVGEKAFF
abundance: .; v_gene: TRBV2; CDR3aa: CASSVVGTAAKNIQYF
abundance: .; v_gene: TRBV7-9; CDR3aa: CASSLDRAEVSPLHF
abundance: .; v_gene: TRBV27; CDR3aa: CASSRGGTLSYEQYF
abundance: .; v_gene: TRBV14; CDR3aa: CASSIRQGFMDTEAFF
abundance: .; v_gene: TRBV9; CDR3aa: CASSKGASGSYEQYF
abundance: .; v_gene: TRBV11-3; CDR3aa: CASSLGLGTGVRDTQYF
abundance: large; v_gene: TRBV19; CDR3aa: CASSTPGQKNTEAFF
abundance: once; v_gene: TRBV30; CDR3aa: CAWRGDSDLQPQHF
abundance: once; v_gene: TRBV11-3; CDR3aa: CASRASTGGAETQYF
abundance: .; v_gene: TRBV10-1; CDR3aa: CASSEGTTDTQYF
abundance: few; v_gene: TRBV27; CDR3aa: CASSYRFSYEQYF
abundance: .; v_gene: TRBV6-5; CDR3aa: CASRGQGVANQPQHF
abundance: once; v_gene: TRBV24-1; CDR3aa: CATGGTSGGTYNEQFF
abundance: .; v_gene: TRBV19; CDR3aa: CASSSRGGQPQHF
abundance: once; v_gene: TRBV29-1; CDR3aa: CSVGTGQGGTEAFF
abundance: .; v_gene: TRBV4-1; CDR3aa: CASSQGPGPQPSPLHF
abundance: .; v_gene: TRBV4-2; CDR3aa: CASSQVLAGGTDTQYF
abundance: .; v_gene: TRBV7-2; CDR3aa: CASSLDGQAYGYTF
abundance: .; v_gene: TRBV7-6; CDR3aa: CASSYSGTSGLTQYF
abundance: .; v_gene: TRBV13; CDR3aa: CASSPTWRGNTEAFF
abundance: .; v_gene: TRBV11-2; CDR3aa: CASSLTGSNQPQHF